These 23 T cell receptor beta chains share one sample of origin, sequenced in a study of a mutant IDH1 vaccine in newly diagnosed glioma. The time point is: week 23, last vaccination. Vaccine doses each comprised 300 ug of mutant IDH1 20-mer peptide, with topical imiquimod. The method was immunoSEQ multiplex PCR; TCRdb's version includes in-frame clones alone and lacks a portion of them. The table lists about 29,000 clones, approximately 84% of them singletons, with 8.2% in the top ten. These TCRs are of unknown antigen specificity. The starting material was PBMCs, obtained from a glioma patient whose treatment included an IDH1 peptide vaccine. The receptors shown here come from a woman under 30 with glioma.

The CDR3, as DNA: TGTGCCATCAGTGAGGTTCGGGAGGGGGCCCAGTACTTC. Translated: CAISEVREGAQYF. The chain recombines TRBV10-3 with TRBJ2-7; D is possibly TRBD2 (8 bases). V dropped 2 bases and J dropped 10 bases, with 15 bases sitting between them. This CDR3 has 13 amino acids. The germline V gene has CDR1 ENHRY and CDR2 SYGVKD.

This sequence joins TRBV30 and TRBJ1-1; tentatively, D is TRBD1 (6 bases). The CDR3 is 13 amino acids. CDR1 GTSNPN and CDR2 SVGIG come from the germline V gene (reference sequence). The germline V and J ends were trimmed by 4 bases and 2 bases, with 11 bases remaining between them. CDR3: CAWKTGGNTEAFF. The CDR3 DNA sequence: TGTGCCTGGAAGACAGGCGGCAACACTGAAGCTTTCTTT.

This clone was picked up a small number of times. The rearrangement links TRBV2 to TRBJ1-1; D unclear. The CDR3 has 16 amino acids. Germline CDR1 SNHLY, CDR2 FYNNEI. V lost 7 bases, J lost 1 base, and 19 bases lay in between. For the CDR3, the DNA is TGTGCCAGCATCATCGATTCCGGGGTTTCGAACACTGAAGCTTTCTTT. Translating it yields CASIIDSGVSNTEAFF. The full variable domain, with the rest looked up from reference TRBV2 and TRBJ1-1, is EPEVTQTPSHQVTQMGQEVILRCVPISNHLYFYWYRQILGQKVEFLVSFYNNEISEKSEIFDDQFSVERPDGSNFTLKIRSTKLEDSAMYFCASIIDSGVSNTEAFFGQGTRLTVV.

With regard to this clone: At one end, the junction sequence differs from germline, possibly due to a read error. The genes are TRBV25-1 and TRBJ2-6, with unresolved D. Per the germline V gene, CDR1 is MGHDK and CDR2 is SYGVNS. This CDR3 is 13 amino acids long. DNA of the CDR3: TGTGCCAGCACTGAAGCAAGGGCCAACGTCCTGACTTTC. Its translation: CASTEARANVLTF.

The chain uses TRBV18 and TRBJ2-3; 7 bases are a match to TRBD2. The CDR3 extends over 18 amino acids. Trimming removed 0 bases from V and 0 bases from J; junction bases left unmatched: 9. Germline CDR1 is KGHSH and CDR2 is LQKENI. In DNA form, the CDR3 reads TGTGCCAGCTCACCACCGACTAGCCGAACCTTTAGCACAGATACGCAGTATTTT. Its protein is CASSPPTSRTFSTDTQYF. The full variable domain, in which reference TRBV18 and TRBJ2-3 provide the parts outside the CDR3, is NAGVMQNPRHLVRRRGQEARLRCSPMKGHSHVYWYRQLPEEGLKFMVYLQKENIIDESGMPKERFSAEFPKEGPSILRIQQVVRGDSAAYFCASSPPTSRTFSTDTQYFGPGTRLTVL.

This clone was recorded only once. The rearrangement links TRBV2 to TRBJ1-2; D not certain. Germline V gives CDR1 SNHLY, CDR2 FYNNEI. V gave up 6 bases and J gave up 5 bases, with 13 bases separating them. This CDR3 region has 13 residues. The CDR3 bases are TGTGCCAGCAGGGTGGACGGAGGATATGGCTACACCTTC. This translates into CASRVDGGYGYTF.

This rearrangement joins TRBV4-1 to TRBJ2-7, with TRBD1 as a possible D gene (5 bases). Deletions cut 0 bases from V and 2 bases from J, with 14 bases between. The germline V gene has CDR1 MGHRA and CDR2 YSYEKL. There are 16 residues in the CDR3. CDR3 DNA: TGCGCCAGCAGCCAAGATGGCAGGGCTAGGACCTACGAGCAGTACTTC. Translation: CASSQDGRARTYEQYF.

This clone was picked up a small number of times. J is TRBJ1-2 and V is TRBV28, with 7 bases matching TRBD1. Germline V gives CDR1 MDHEN, CDR2 SYDVKM. The CDR3 runs to 15 residues. With V trimmed by 6 bases and J by 2 bases, 9 bases remained unmatched. DNA for the CDR3: TGTGCCAGCAGAGTCCAGGGGGTTTTAAACTATGGCTACACCTTC. It translates to CASRVQGVLNYGYTF.

The rearrangement joins TRBV10-2 to TRBJ2-3; D uncertain. Trimming removed 5 bases at V and 4 bases at J, with 4 bases between. CDR3 length: 11 residues. Germline CDR1 WSHSY, CDR2 SAAADI. The CDR3 sequence is CASSLADTQYF. The DNA of the CDR3 is TGCGCCAGCAGTCTCGCAGATACGCAGTATTTT.

The chain recombines TRBV19 with TRBJ2-7; unclear D gene. Trimming took off 3 bases at V and 0 bases at J, with 6 bases between the two ends. The CDR3 is 13 amino acids. CDR1 is LNHDA and CDR2 is SQIVND in the germline V gene (reference sequence). CDR3 bases: TGTGCCAGTAGTATGGCCAGCTCCTACGAGCAGTACTTC. Protein: CASSMASSYEQYF.

This clone was observed a few times. The chain combines TRBV28 with TRBJ2-5; 7 nucleotides align to TRBD2. The CDR3 totals 14 residues. Germline CDR1 is MDHEN and CDR2 is SYDVKM. V was clipped by 4 bases and J by 2 bases; unmatched bases: 4. The CDR3 is CASSSLAEQETQYF. CDR3 nucleotides: TGTGCCAGCAGTTCTCTAGCGGAACAAGAGACCCAGTACTTC.

The CDR3 here is CASSMTDYSNQPQHF. As DNA, the CDR3 is TGTGCCAGTAGTATGACGGACTATAGCAATCAGCCCCAGCATTTT. The chain employs TRBV19 and TRBJ1-5; the D is unclear. From germline, CDR1 is LNHDA and CDR2 SQIVND (reference sequence). The germline V and J ends were trimmed by 3 bases and 0 bases, with 9 bases remaining between them. This CDR3 is built from 15 residues.

The rearrangement uses TRBV19 and TRBJ2-7; a possible D gene is TRBD1 (5 bases). Germline V CDR1 and CDR2: LNHDA, SQIVND (reference sequence). Trimming shortened V by 4 bases and J by 3 bases, and 13 bases separated the two germline ends. This CDR3 is built from 14 residues. Written as DNA, the CDR3 is TGTGCCAGTAGTACGGCCGCAGGGAACTACGAGCAGTACTTC. This gives the protein CASSTAAGNYEQYF.

The chain carries TRBV2 and TRBJ1-5, with D unresolved. The CDR3 spans 12 residues. CDR1 is SNHLY and CDR2 is FYNNEI in the germline V gene. V lost 3 bases and J 7 bases, leaving 7 bases between the germline ends. In DNA form, the CDR3 reads TGTGCCAGCAGTGATTTTCTCCAGCCCCAGCATTTT. It yields the protein CASSDFLQPQHF. Based on the CDR3 plus reference TRBV2 and TRBJ1-5, the full variable domain is EPEVTQTPSHQVTQMGQEVILRCVPISNHLYFYWYRQILGQKVEFLVSFYNNEISEKSEIFDDQFSVERPDGSNFTLKIRSTKLEDSAMYFCASSDFLQPQHFGDGTRLSIL.

The CDR3 DNA reads TGTGCCAGCAGTGGACTAGCGGGAGGCACTCCGGTCGATACGCAGTATTTT. Translating gives CASSGLAGGTPVDTQYF. This rearrangement joins TRBV6-1 to TRBJ2-3; 13 nucleotides align to TRBD2. The CDR3 is 17 amino acids. The ends lost 4 bases at V and 6 bases at J; junction bases unmatched: 10. Germline loops: CDR1 MNHNS, CDR2 SASEGT.

The chain links TRBV7-9 to TRBJ1-6, with D maybe TRBD1 (6 bases). In germline, CDR1 is SEHNR, CDR2 FQNEAQ (reference sequence). Trimming shortened V by 5 bases and J by 7 bases, and 12 bases separated the two germline ends. The CDR3 has 14 residues. CDR3 nucleotide sequence: TGTGCCAGCAGCGTGGACAGCGTAAATTCACCCCTCCACTTT. Translating it yields CASSVDSVNSPLHF.

The V gene is TRBV5-6, the J gene TRBJ2-1; TRBD1 aligns across 9 bases. The CDR3 is made up of 16 amino acids. Trimming cost V 0 bases and J 6 bases; bases outside gene matches: 7. CDR1 is SGHDT, CDR2 YYEEEE, per germline. CDR3 nucleotide sequence: TGTGCCAGCAGCTTGGCACCGGGACAGGGCCTCAATGAGCAGTTCTTC. Residues: CASSLAPGQGLNEQFF.

The chain links TRBV7-2 to TRBJ2-7; weak D call: TRBD2 (5 bases). CDR3 length equals 15 residues. The V end lost 5 bases, the J end lost 0 bases, and 14 bases lay between the germline ends. The germline gives CDR1 SGHTA, CDR2 FQGNSA. CDR3 loop: CASSPWVGSSYEQYF. CDR3 DNA sequence: TGTGCCAGCAGCCCCTGGGTGGGGAGCTCCTACGAGCAGTACTTC.

The chain uses TRBV9 and TRBJ2-1; 12 bases map to TRBD2. The CDR3 spans 15 residues. Germline values: CDR1 SGDLS, CDR2 YYNGEE. J lost 9 bases, V lost 3 bases, and 7 bases had no gene match. The CDR3 loop is CASSDPSGRGGEQFF. The CDR3, as DNA: TGTGCCAGCAGCGACCCTAGCGGGAGGGGCGGTGAGCAGTTCTTC.

The chain combines TRBV6-1 with TRBJ1-6; no clear D. V was cut by 4 bases and J by 0 bases, with 13 bases left in between. The CDR3 consists of 17 residues. CDR1 is MNHNS, CDR2 SASEGT, per germline. CDR3 DNA sequence: TGTGCCAGCAGTGCGAGACCCTTGAGCTCCTATAATTCACCCCTCCACTTT. It specifies CASSARPLSSYNSPLHF.

This clone was observed a few times. The chain joins TRBV6-5 to TRBJ2-5; D unclear. This CDR3 is built from 13 residues. Germline assignment: CDR1 MNHEY and CDR2 SVGAGI. V was cut by 1 base and J by 4 bases, with 7 bases left in between. CDR3 protein: CASSYFAGETQYF. CDR3 nucleotide sequence: TGTGCCAGCAGTTACTTCGCCGGAGAGACCCAGTACTTC.

The V gene is TRBV7-2, the J gene TRBJ2-1, with 11 bases fitting TRBD2. Germline CDR1 SGHTA, CDR2 FQGNSA. The J segment lost 0 bases and the V segment lost 5 bases, leaving 9 bases of the junction unmatched. This CDR3 has 18 amino acids. The CDR3 is CASSPRGTSGPSYNEQFF. The CDR3 DNA sequence: TGTGCCAGCAGCCCCCGGGGGACTAGCGGTCCCTCCTACAATGAGCAGTTCTTC.

The chain uses TRBV19 and TRBJ1-5, with D perhaps matching TRBD1 (6 bases). Trimming cost V 6 bases and J 0 bases, with 9 bases left between them. The CDR3 length is 14 residues. CDR1 and CDR2 (germline): LNHDA, SQIVND (reference sequence). CDR3 residues: CASSGQISNQPQHF. The CDR3 DNA sequence: TGTGCCAGTAGCGGACAGATTAGCAATCAGCCCCAGCATTTT.